This T cell receptor (beta chain) stems from a study of T cell repertoires in ileal Crohn's disease. Points on this clone: Its specificity is not known.

CDR1 and CDR2 (germline): SGHTA, FQGNSA. Unmatched junction bases numbered 7, after V lost 3 bases and J lost 5 bases. The CDR3 totals 15 residues. Generated by immunoSEQ multiplex PCR, the TCRdb table keeps only in-frame clones and is missing some. The sample carries fewer than 20,000 clones, approximately 60% recorded once. Findings of the study overall: High-frequency clones were more common in sorted CD8 than CD4 cells.

The receptor's source is an adult with Crohn's disease. The rearrangement joins TRBV7-2 to TRBJ2-1; 7 bases agree with TRBD1. The sequenced material came from ileal tissue. CDR3: CASSFTTGVNNEQFF. CDR3 sequence (DNA): TGTGCCAGCAGCTTTACCACAGGGGTTAACAATGAGCAGTTCTTC. Drawing the rest from reference TRBV7-2 and TRBJ2-1, the complete variable domain is GAGVSQSPSNKVTEKGKDVELRCDPISGHTALYWYRQSLGQGLEFLIYFQGNSAPDKSGLPSDRFSAERTGGSVSTLTIQRTQQEDSAVYLCASSFTTGVNNEQFFGPGTRLTVL.